The next 22 T cell receptor beta chains were all read from a single sample in a study of T cell repertoires in cytomegalovirus infection. TCRdb re-called the reads through MiXCR, storing one row per CDR3 protein. The sample records fewer than 250,000 distinct CDR3 sequences, 9% to 15% being singletons. Sequencing input: PBMCs. The receptors here all came from a human donor in good health (CMV status not recorded). Some clones in this sample may be carry-over from other donors' samples.

This clonotype came up a few times. The rearrangement joins TRBV9 to TRBJ1-1; D call uncertain. The CDR3 consists of 13 residues. Germline CDR1 and CDR2: SGDLS and YYNGEE. Trimming took 0 bases from V and 3 from J, leaving 6 bases between them. The CDR3 is CASSVAPHTEAFF. The CDR3 nucleotides read TGTGCCAGCAGCGTAGCACCCCACACTGAAGCTTTCTTT.

The chain recombines TRBV30 with TRBJ2-4, with a possible D match to TRBD1 (5 bases). This CDR3 contains 15 residues. CDR1 is GTSNPN and CDR2 is SVGIG in the germline V gene (reference sequence). The ends were cut back, 0 bases at V and 0 bases at J, with 9 bases in the middle. CDR3 nucleotide sequence: TGTGCCTGGAGTGTGGGGCAGTTAGCCAAAAACATTCAGTACTTC. Its translation is CAWSVGQLAKNIQYF.

This clonotype appeared a few times. The chain links TRBV6-6 to TRBJ1-4; D gene unclear. The CDR3 extends over 15 amino acids. The V end lost 0 bases, the J end lost 8 bases, and 13 bases lay between the germline ends. Germline CDR1 MNHNY, CDR2 SVGAGI (reference sequence). The CDR3 sequence: CASSYSGSPAEKLFF. CDR3 nucleotide sequence: TGTGCCAGCAGTTACTCTGGCAGCCCAGCGGAAAAACTGTTTTTT.

This clonotype came up a few times. V is TRBV7-9 and J is TRBJ2-7; the match to TRBD2 covers 8 bases. The J segment lost 7 bases and the V segment lost 7 bases, leaving 15 bases of the junction unmatched. Looked up from germline, CDR1 is SEHNR and CDR2 is FQNEAQ (reference sequence). CDR3 length: 15 residues. Here the CDR3 reads CASTMSGRGVREQYF. CDR3 coding DNA: TGTGCCAGCACCATGAGCGGGAGAGGGGTTAGGGAGCAGTACTTC.

This clonotype was counted at least ten times. The chain couples TRBV7-2 to TRBJ2-5; D is undetermined. The CDR3 sequence is 13 residues long. The ends were cut back, 6 bases at V and 1 base at J, with 9 bases in the middle. From germline, CDR1 is SGHTA and CDR2 FQGNSA. Here the CDR3 reads CASSLLVQETQYF. The DNA for the CDR3 is TGTGCCAGCAGTCTTCTCGTCCAAGAGACCCAGTACTTC.

This chain links TRBV2 with TRBJ2-7, with 10 positions matching TRBD1. The ends lost 6 bases at V and 5 bases at J; junction bases unmatched: 7. CDR1 and CDR2 (germline): SNHLY, FYNNEI. CDR3 length: 14 residues. The CDR3 loop reads CASRGRQGAHEQYF. As DNA, the CDR3 is TGTGCCAGCAGGGGACGACAGGGGGCCCACGAGCAGTACTTC.

In this sample, this clonotype turned up a few times. This sequence joins TRBV6-5 and TRBJ2-5; 15 positions agree with TRBD2. Germline values: CDR1 MNHEY, CDR2 SVGAGI. J was trimmed by 5 bases and V by 5 bases; bases with no gene match: 3. The CDR3 has 15 residues. CDR3 sequence: CASSRTSGREETQYF. The CDR3 DNA is TGTGCCAGCAGTCGGACTAGCGGGAGGGAGGAGACCCAGTACTTC.

This sequence joins TRBV29-1 and TRBJ2-1, with 8 nucleotides matching TRBD1. The germline V gene encodes CDR1 SQVTM and CDR2 ANQGSEA. Unmatched junction bases numbered 10, after V lost 8 bases and J lost 7 bases. This CDR3 comprises 13 residues. The CDR3: CSSGQGRGNEQFF. CDR3 sequence (DNA): TGCAGCTCTGGACAGGGAAGGGGGAATGAGCAGTTCTTC.

This clonotype was counted ten times or more. This rearrangement joins TRBV11-2 to TRBJ1-3; no firm D call. Trimming shortened V by 5 bases and J by 0 bases, and 14 bases separated the two germline ends. Per the germline V gene, CDR1 is SGHAT and CDR2 is FQNNGV. This CDR3 has 16 amino acids. The CDR3 loop is CASSLTAGNSGNTIYF. The CDR3 nucleotides are TGTGCCAGCAGCCTAACGGCGGGGAACTCTGGAAACACCATATATTTT. Full variable domain (rest looked up from reference TRBV11-2 and TRBJ1-3): EAGVAQSPRYKIIEKRQSVAFWCNPISGHATLYWYQQILGQGPKLLIQFQNNGVVDDSQLPKDRFSAERLKGVDSTLKIQPAKLEDSAVYLCASSLTAGNSGNTIYFGEGSWLTVV.

This clonotype occurred many times. The chain has TRBV6-2 or TRBV6-3 and TRBJ2-7; D remains unclear. Germline V lookup: CDR1 MNHEY, CDR2 SVGEGT. CDR3 length: 14 amino acids. Trimming pared 5 bases from V and 2 bases from J, leaving 13 bases between. The CDR3: CASSLTAPTYEQYF. CDR3 sequence (DNA): TGTGCCAGCAGTCTGACGGCTCCGACCTACGAGCAGTACTTC.

This clonotype has more than one count but fewer than ten. The V and J genes are TRBV29-1 and TRBJ2-7; D is ambiguous. The CDR3 is 13 residues long. The V and J ends lost 4 bases and 0 bases respectively, with 10 bases between them. The germline V gene encodes CDR1 SQVTM and CDR2 ANQGSEA. This chain's CDR3 is CSVAQQSSYEQYF. The CDR3 DNA reads TGCAGCGTTGCCCAGCAGAGCTCCTACGAGCAGTACTTC.

The chain combines TRBV2 with TRBJ2-3, with D possibly TRBD2 on 7 matching bases. This CDR3 spans 16 amino acids. The V end lost 7 bases, the J end lost 3 bases, and 20 bases lay between the germline ends. The V gene's germline CDR1 is SNHLY and CDR2 FYNNEI. CDR3 region: CASTALGGQGTDTQYF. The CDR3 DNA follows: TGTGCCAGCACGGCCCTCGGGGGGCAGGGGACAGATACGCAGTATTTT. Combining the CDR3 with reference TRBV2 and TRBJ2-3 gives the whole variable domain EPEVTQTPSHQVTQMGQEVILRCVPISNHLYFYWYRQILGQKVEFLVSFYNNEISEKSEIFDDQFSVERPDGSNFTLKIRSTKLEDSAMYFCASTALGGQGTDTQYFGPGTRLTVL.

This clonotype was detected a few times. The chain joins TRBV3-1 to TRBJ2-1; D gene unclear. Per the germline V gene, CDR1 is LGHDT and CDR2 is YNNKEL (reference sequence). Trimming stripped 4 bases from V and 5 bases from J, with 15 bases between. The length of the CDR3 is 15 residues. The CDR3 region is CASSPEPRRHNEQFF. CDR3 DNA: TGTGCCAGCAGCCCCGAGCCCAGGAGACACAATGAGCAGTTCTTC.

This clonotype was picked up many times. The CDR3 is CASSPPTGGAGANVLTF. The CDR3, as DNA: TGTGCCAGCAGTCCCCCTACAGGGGGCGCTGGGGCCAACGTCCTGACTTTC. The chain recombines TRBV28 with TRBJ2-6; TRBD1 matches at 9 bases. CDR3 length equals 17 residues. Germline V gene lookup returns CDR1 MDHEN and CDR2 SYDVKM. Trimming removed 5 bases from V and 2 bases from J; junction bases left unmatched: 7.

The V and J genes are TRBV29-1 and TRBJ2-7; D gene ambiguous. V lost 4 bases and J 7 bases, leaving 11 bases between the germline ends. The CDR3 extends over 11 amino acids. Germline lookup yields CDR1 SQVTM and CDR2 ANQGSEA. As DNA, the CDR3 is TGCAGCGTTGGGGAAGGACGGGAGCAGTACTTC. As protein: CSVGEGREQYF.

The chain combines TRBV5-1 with TRBJ1-1, with 7 bases identical to TRBD1. Germline V gives CDR1 SGHRS, CDR2 YFSETQ. CDR3 length: 15 amino acids. The junction had 6 bases not matched to a gene; V was cut back by 3 bases and J by 1 base. The CDR3, as DNA: TGCGCCAGCAGCTATGGGACAGCCACGAACACTGAAGCTTTCTTT. It specifies CASSYGTATNTEAFF.

This clonotype has a count of ten or more. The chain combines TRBV7-2 with TRBJ1-4, with no clear D. Per the germline V gene, CDR1 is SGHTA and CDR2 is FQGNSA. V lost 5 bases and J 5 bases, leaving 18 bases between the germline ends. CDR3 length equals 16 residues. For the CDR3, the DNA is TGTGCCAGCAGCCGGAGGCTCGCAGGAGGGAATGAAAAACTGTTTTTT. Translation gives CASSRRLAGGNEKLFF.

This clonotype was counted many times. The genes are TRBV7-2 and TRBJ1-5; D gene ambiguous. CDR1 and CDR2 (germline): SGHTA, FQGNSA. V was cut by 1 base and J by 4 bases, with 5 bases left in between. The CDR3 spans 13 residues. CDR3 DNA: TGTGCCAGCAGCTTAGGGTGGAATCAGCCCCAGCATTTT. It yields the protein CASSLGWNQPQHF.

This chain connects TRBV11-3 to TRBJ1-1; possibly TRBD1 for D (5 bases). The germline gives CDR1 SGHNT, CDR2 YENEEA. The V gene lost 5 bases and the J gene lost 1 base, with 17 bases spanning the gap. This CDR3 is built from 16 residues. CDR3 amino acids: CASSPRGGFSNTEAFF. The DNA of the CDR3 is TGTGCCAGCAGCCCACGCGGGGGGTTCTCGAACACTGAAGCTTTCTTT.

This clonotype occurred many times. The rearrangement uses TRBV7-9 and TRBJ1-2; 8 bases map to TRBD1. Trimming at V came to 3 bases and at J to 8 bases, leaving 8 bases not matched to a gene. Germline V gives CDR1 SEHNR, CDR2 FQNEAQ (reference sequence). The length of the CDR3 is 14 residues. This CDR3 is CASSFGGQGGGYTF. The CDR3 DNA is TGTGCCAGCAGCTTCGGAGGACAGGGAGGCGGCTACACCTTC.

This clonotype has at least ten counts. The chain uses TRBV6-2 or TRBV6-3 and TRBJ2-6, with a weak D call TRBD1 (5 bases). There are 17 residues in the CDR3. The V and J ends lost 3 bases and 0 bases respectively, with 12 bases between them. Germline CDR1 is MNHEY and CDR2 is SVGEGT. The CDR3 DNA sequence: TGTGCCAGCAGTTATGGATCAGGGCTCTCTGGGGCCAACGTCCTGACTTTC. Protein sequence: CASSYGSGLSGANVLTF.

In regard to this clonotype: A much larger clone lies a single base off, so this may be a read error. V is TRBV10-3 and J is TRBJ2-5, with D possibly called TRBD1 or TRBD2 (5 bases each). This CDR3 has 16 residues. CDR1 and CDR2 from the germline V gene are ENHRY and SYGVKD. V lost 7 bases, J lost 3 bases, and 21 bases lay in between. The CDR3, as DNA: TGTGCCATCATTCCGCGCCAGGGAGTGGGTGAAGAGACCCAGTACTTC. Translation: CAIIPRQGVGEETQYF.